One and the same sample provided the 8 T cell receptor beta chains below, sequenced in a study of cytomegalovirus exposure and HLA in healthy donors. The PCR ran on 60 Vbeta and 13 Jbeta primers. Clones were read by immunoSEQ multiplex PCR, and TCRdb kept only the in-frame ones, dropping some. The profile covers under 200,000 clones, with roughly four fifths appearing a single time and around 2.6% taken by the ten largest. The sequenced sample was PBMCs. The receptor set was obtained from a female donor in good health and CMV-seronegative.

As regards this clone: A read error may account for a junction end that differs from germline. CDR3 DNA sequence: TGTGCCAGCAGCTCCGGACAGATCAATCAGTCCCAGCATTTT. Protein: CASSSGQINQSQHF. The V call is TRBV6-5, the J call TRBJ1-5; weak D call: TRBD1 (6 bases). The CDR3 is 14 amino acids. Germline V lookup: CDR1 MNHEY, CDR2 SVGAGI.

The CDR3 DNA is TGTGCCAGTAGTATAGTACCAGGGTCCTACGAGCAGTACTTC. Translating gives CASSIVPGSYEQYF. The gene calls are TRBV19 and TRBJ2-7, with D possibly matching TRBD1 (5 bases). This CDR3 is built from 14 residues. V dropped 1 base and J dropped 1 base, with 8 bases sitting between them. CDR1 is LNHDA, CDR2 SQIVND, per germline (reference sequence).

The chain carries TRBV5-4 and TRBJ2-2; 7 bases match TRBD2. The CDR3 is 17 residues long. V lost 2 bases and J lost 0; bases outside the gene matches: 7. Germline loops: CDR1 SGHNT, CDR2 YYREEE (reference sequence). The CDR3: CASSFGAGGSNTGELFF. CDR3 nucleotides: TGTGCCAGCAGCTTCGGGGCCGGGGGGTCGAACACCGGGGAGCTGTTTTTT.

This clone showed up just once. The chain joins TRBV6-5 to TRBJ1-2; 9 positions agree with TRBD1. Trimming took 6 bases from V and 4 from J; bases not matched to a gene: 6. CDR3 length: 14 amino acids. Germline V gene data show CDR1 as MNHEY and CDR2 as SVGAGI. The CDR3, as DNA: TGTGCCAGCAGGCGGACAGGGGAGGGCTATGGCTACACCTTC. Translating it yields CASRRTGEGYGYTF.

This clone showed up just once. The CDR3, as DNA: TGCGCCAGCAGCTGGACAGGGGGCCCCAACAATGAGCAGTTCTTC. Translation: CASSWTGGPNNEQFF. The rearrangement joins TRBV5-1 to TRBJ2-1; 11 nucleotides align to TRBD1. The CDR3 spans 15 residues. Germline V gives CDR1 SGHRS, CDR2 YFSETQ. With V trimmed by 3 bases and J by 5 bases, 4 bases remained unmatched. The full variable domain, completed using reference TRBV5-1 and TRBJ2-1, is KAGVTQTPRYLIKTRGQQVTLSCSPISGHRSVSWYQQTPGQGLQFLFEYFSETQRNKGNFPGRFSGRQFSNSRSEMNVSTLELGDSALYLCASSWTGGPNNEQFFGPGTRLTVL.

This clone appeared a few times. For the CDR3, the DNA is TGTGCCAGCAGCCAAGATAGAAGATTTGGCTACAATGAGCAGTTCTTC. It encodes CASSQDRRFGYNEQFF. The V call is TRBV4-2, the J call TRBJ2-1; D unclear. V lost 0 bases and J lost 3, with 12 bases in between. The CDR3 sequence is 16 residues long. Germline V gene lookup returns CDR1 LGHNA and CDR2 YNFKEQ.

The chain links TRBV9 to TRBJ2-5; D is perhaps TRBD2 (6 bases). CDR1 is SGDLS, CDR2 YYNGEE, per germline. The CDR3 has 13 amino acids. Deletions cut 2 bases from V and 4 bases from J, with 9 bases between. The CDR3 loop reads CASSVDGRETQYF. The CDR3 coding sequence is TGTGCCAGCAGCGTCGACGGGAGAGAGACCCAGTACTTC.

This chain uses TRBV19 with TRBJ2-2; 10 nucleotides agree with TRBD2. The CDR3 is made up of 16 amino acids. Germline V gene data show CDR1 as LNHDA and CDR2 as SQIVND (reference sequence). The junction had 9 bases not matched to a gene; V was cut back by 5 bases and J by 6 bases. This CDR3 reads CASSAPPSGGAGELFF. The CDR3 coding sequence is TGTGCCAGTAGTGCCCCCCCCAGCGGGGGGGCCGGGGAGCTGTTTTTT.